The 21 T cell receptor beta chains in this list originate from one sample, sequenced in a study of blood T cell repertoires in COVID-19. Repertoires were generated with immunoSEQ multiplex PCR, while TCRdb's copy carries only in-frame clones and drops some. The sample holds about 110,000 clones, around 64% seen once. The sample was peripheral blood. Receptors were obtained from a woman aged 40 to 50 with acute or convalescent COVID-19.

This clone was picked up a small number of times. This chain joins TRBV5-1 and TRBJ2-7, with D uncertain. The CDR3 runs to 15 residues. V lost 2 bases to trimming and J lost 2 bases, with 14 bases between them. The germline gives CDR1 SGHRS, CDR2 YFSETQ. The CDR3 region is CASSFEGETPYEQYF. In DNA, the CDR3 is TGCGCCAGCAGCTTTGAAGGAGAGACCCCCTACGAGCAGTACTTC.

This clone occurred once. The chain has TRBV18 and TRBJ2-3; no clear D gene. CDR3 length: 13 residues. The V end was cut by 0 bases, the J end by 3 bases, with 4 bases between. Germline CDR1 and CDR2: KGHSH and LQKENI. The DNA for the CDR3 is TGTGCCAGCTCACCACCTCAAACAGATACGCAGTATTTT. Residues: CASSPPQTDTQYF.

This clone was counted a single time. The chain is built from TRBV12-5 and TRBJ1-1, with D possibly being TRBD1 (5 bases). Germline V gene lookup returns CDR1 LGHNT and CDR2 FRNRAP. The CDR3 covers 12 residues. V lost 4 bases to trimming and J lost 6 bases, with 9 bases between them. Here the CDR3 DNA reads TGTGCTAGTGGTTGGGGGGGGGCTGAAGCTTTCTTT. Its protein product is CASGWGGAEAFF.

This clone was counted only a few times. CDR3 sequence: CASSLRAQETQYF. The CDR3 coding sequence is TGTGCCAGCAGCTTAAGGGCCCAAGAGACCCAGTACTTC. The chain is built from TRBV7-3 and TRBJ2-5, with unresolved D. The germline CDR1 and CDR2 sequences are SGHTA and FQGTGA. The CDR3 covers 13 residues. Between the trimmed V and J ends, which lost 1 base and 1 base, there was a span of 4 bases.

The chain recombines TRBV3-1 (or the pseudogene TRBV3-2) with TRBJ1-1; TRBD1 matches 7 bases. V shed 6 bases, J shed 3 bases, and the junction held 4 bases outside the gene matches. CDR1 and CDR2 (germline): LGHDT, YNNKEL (reference sequence). The CDR3 is 13 residues long. The CDR3 is CASSRTGDTEAFF. The DNA for the CDR3 is TGTGCCAGCAGTCGGACAGGAGACACTGAAGCTTTCTTT.

The chain carries TRBV4-3 and TRBJ2-3, with D unresolved. This CDR3 has 14 residues. Germline V gives CDR1 LGHNA, CDR2 YSLEER. Trimming removed 1 base from V and 2 bases from J, with 7 bases in between. This CDR3 reads CASSQVDTTDTQYF. The DNA of the CDR3 is TGCGCCAGCAGCCAAGTTGACACCACAGATACGCAGTATTTT.

This clone was seen just once. J is TRBJ2-5 and V is TRBV24-1, with 7 bases identical to TRBD2. V was pared by 9 bases and J by 0 bases, with 3 bases of the junction left unmatched. This CDR3 has 13 amino acids. CDR1 is KGHDR and CDR2 is SFDVKD in the germline V gene. DNA for the CDR3: TGTGCCACCGGGAGGGCAAACCAAGAGACCCAGTACTTC. This translates into CATGRANQETQYF.

The J gene is TRBJ1-1, the V gene TRBV6-6; D is unclear. CDR1 MNHNY and CDR2 SVGAGI come from the germline V gene (reference sequence). This CDR3 spans 14 amino acids. V lost 3 bases, J lost 1 base, and 9 bases lay in between. The CDR3 region has the DNA TGTGCCAGCAGTTATGGTCTAAGGAACACTGAAGCTTTCTTT. The encoded protein is CASSYGLRNTEAFF.

In its sample, this clone was seen once. The V gene is TRBV5-4, the J gene TRBJ2-2; D is undetermined. The germline V and J ends were trimmed by 5 bases and 2 bases, with 13 bases remaining between them. The CDR3 contains 15 residues. From germline, CDR1 is SGHNT and CDR2 YYREEE (reference sequence). Here the CDR3 reads CASSEPGYNTGELFF. The CDR3, as DNA: TGTGCCAGCAGTGAACCGGGTTATAACACCGGGGAGCTGTTTTTT.

This clone was seen only once. The chain carries TRBV30 and TRBJ1-6; D is possibly TRBD1 (5 bases). Germline lookup yields CDR1 GTSNPN and CDR2 SVGIG (reference sequence). The V gene lost 8 bases and the J gene lost 9 bases, with 14 bases spanning the gap. CDR3 length equals 12 residues. In nucleotides, the CDR3 is TGTGCCAGCAGGGTTCGAGGTTCACCCCTCCACTTT. This gives the protein CASRVRGSPLHF.

The rearrangement links TRBV5-1 to TRBJ2-7; D perhaps matches TRBD1 (5 bases). Trimming shortened V by 0 bases and J by 1 base, and 8 bases separated the two germline ends. In germline, CDR1 is SGHRS, CDR2 YFSETQ. CDR3 length: 14 amino acids. CDR3 loop: CASSLEDISYEQYF. The CDR3 DNA is TGCGCCAGCAGCTTGGAGGACATTTCCTACGAGCAGTACTTC.

V usage is TRBV5-1 and J usage is TRBJ2-5; maybe TRBD1 (5 bases). Trimming cost V 0 bases and J 0 bases, with 15 bases left between them. The CDR3 has 17 amino acids. From germline, CDR1 is SGHRS and CDR2 YFSETQ. As DNA, the CDR3 is TGCGCCAGCAGCTTGGCCACCACAGGTCTCAACCAAGAGACCCAGTACTTC. Its translation: CASSLATTGLNQETQYF.

The CDR3 sequence is CASSPRTAPYNEQFF. CDR3 sequence (DNA): TGTGCCAGCAGCCCCCGGACAGCCCCCTACAATGAGCAGTTCTTC. The chain uses TRBV7-9 and TRBJ2-1, with D possibly being TRBD1 (6 bases). The CDR3 is made up of 15 amino acids. CDR1 is SEHNR, CDR2 FQNEAQ, per germline (reference sequence). V was pared by 5 bases and J by 2 bases, with 13 bases between.

The chain carries TRBV12-3 or TRBV12-4 and TRBJ2-5; no reliable D call. The CDR3 sequence is 13 residues long. Deletions cut 2 bases from V and 2 bases from J, with 6 bases between. The CDR3 bases are TGTGCCAGCAGTTTATCAGGTCAAGAGACCCAGTACTTC. This translates into CASSLSGQETQYF.

The J gene is TRBJ1-1, the V gene TRBV14; D might be TRBD1 (6 bases). V gave up 4 bases and J gave up 5 bases, with 17 bases separating them. Germline loops: CDR1 SGHDN, CDR2 FVKESK. There are 15 residues in the CDR3. CDR3 sequence reads: CASSRVQGIETEAFF. The CDR3 DNA follows: TGTGCCAGCAGCCGAGTACAGGGTATAGAGACTGAAGCTTTCTTT.

The chain links TRBV9 to TRBJ2-3; tentatively, D is TRBD1 (6 bases). CDR3 length: 15 residues. The germline V and J ends were trimmed by 3 bases and 0 bases, with 11 bases remaining between them. Germline V lookup: CDR1 SGDLS, CDR2 YYNGEE. The CDR3 loop is CASSGTALSTDTQYF. CDR3 nucleotides: TGTGCCAGCAGCGGGACAGCGCTTAGCACAGATACGCAGTATTTT.

The chain recombines TRBV28 with TRBJ2-7, with a tentative D call TRBD2 (6 bases). CDR1 MDHEN and CDR2 SYDVKM come from the germline V gene. The V gene lost 6 bases and the J gene lost 2 bases, with 17 bases spanning the gap. The CDR3 totals 15 residues. This CDR3 reads CASRPAGPVPYEQYF. For the CDR3, the DNA is TGTGCCAGCAGGCCAGCGGGCCCCGTCCCCTACGAGCAGTACTTC.

The rearrangement links TRBV19 to TRBJ2-2; D ambiguous. The CDR3 runs to 14 residues. Germline values: CDR1 LNHDA, CDR2 SQIVND (reference sequence). V was trimmed by 4 bases and J by 6 bases, leaving 12 bases between them. The CDR3 here is CASSTLSMAGELFF. CDR3 nucleotides: TGTGCCAGTAGTACCCTATCTATGGCCGGGGAGCTGTTTTTT. The full variable domain, completed using reference TRBV19 and TRBJ2-2, is DGGITQSPKYLFRKEGQNVTLSCEQNLNHDAMYWYRQDPGQGLRLIYYSQIVNDFQKGDIAEGYSVSREKKESFPLTVTSAQKNPTAFYLCASSTLSMAGELFFGEGSRLTVL.

This rearrangement joins TRBV7-9 to TRBJ2-7; tentative D call: TRBD1 (6 bases). The CDR3 has 14 amino acids. Trimming took off 5 bases at V and 2 bases at J, with 13 bases between the two ends. Germline V gene sequence: CDR1 SEHNR, CDR2 FQNEAQ (reference sequence). The CDR3 loop reads CASSRPGQTYEQYF. In nucleotides, the CDR3 is TGTGCCAGCAGCCGACCTGGACAGACCTACGAGCAGTACTTC.

V and J are TRBV5-4 and TRBJ1-2; 8 bases agree with TRBD1. V was pared by 4 bases and J by 2 bases, with 4 bases of the junction left unmatched. From germline, CDR1 is SGHNT and CDR2 YYREEE (reference sequence). The CDR3 consists of 14 residues. The CDR3, as DNA: TGTGCCAGCAGCCCCAGGGGGCAAAACTATGGCTACACCTTC. It specifies CASSPRGQNYGYTF.

The rearrangement uses TRBV20-1 and TRBJ2-3, with 14 bases identical to TRBD2. This CDR3 region has 17 residues. V was clipped by 3 bases and J by 4 bases; unmatched bases: 9. CDR1 is DFQATT and CDR2 is SNEGSKA in the germline V gene (reference sequence). CDR3 in amino acids: CSASRLAGGVSPDTQYF. CDR3 DNA: TGCAGTGCTAGTAGACTAGCGGGGGGGGTCTCTCCAGATACGCAGTATTTT.